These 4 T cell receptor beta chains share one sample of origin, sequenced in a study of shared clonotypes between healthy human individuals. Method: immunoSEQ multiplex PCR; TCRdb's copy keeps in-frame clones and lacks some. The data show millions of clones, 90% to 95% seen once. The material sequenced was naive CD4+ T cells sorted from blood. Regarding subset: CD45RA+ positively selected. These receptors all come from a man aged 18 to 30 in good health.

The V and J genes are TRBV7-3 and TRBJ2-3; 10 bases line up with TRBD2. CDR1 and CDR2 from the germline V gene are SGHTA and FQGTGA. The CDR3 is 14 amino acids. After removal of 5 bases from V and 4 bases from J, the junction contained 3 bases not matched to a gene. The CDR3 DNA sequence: TGTGCCAGCAGCGCCAGCGGGGGGGCAGATACGCAGTATTTT. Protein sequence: CASSASGGADTQYF.

The CDR3 loop reads CASSLVGTSRDEQYF. The CDR3, as DNA: TGTGCCAGCAGCTTGGTGGGAACCTCTAGGGACGAGCAGTACTTC. The rearrangement uses TRBV7-2 and TRBJ2-7; D unclear. Germline loops: CDR1 SGHTA, CDR2 FQGNSA. Trimming pared 3 bases from V and 5 bases from J, leaving 17 bases between. The CDR3 is 15 residues long.

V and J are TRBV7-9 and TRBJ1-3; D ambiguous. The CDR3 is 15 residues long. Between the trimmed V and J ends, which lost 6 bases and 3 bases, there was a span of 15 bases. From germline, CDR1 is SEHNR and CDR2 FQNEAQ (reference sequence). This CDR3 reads CASRPAAAGGNTIYF. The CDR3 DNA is TGTGCCAGCAGGCCGGCGGCGGCAGGTGGAAACACCATATATTTT. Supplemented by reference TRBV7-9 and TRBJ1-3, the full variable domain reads DTGVSQNPRHKITKRGQNVTFRCDPISEHNRLYWYRQTLGQGPEFLTYFQNEAQLEKSRLLSDRFSAERPKGSFSTLEIQRTEQGDSAMYLCASRPAAAGGNTIYFGEGSWLTVV.

The CDR3: CASSPSKSYGYTF. The CDR3 DNA follows: TGTGCCAGCTCACCATCTAAGTCCTATGGCTACACCTTC. The chain is built from TRBV18 and TRBJ1-2, with D uncertain. Germline CDR1 and CDR2: KGHSH and LQKENI. CDR3 length equals 13 residues. V was trimmed by 2 bases and J by 4 bases, leaving 8 bases between them. Based on the CDR3 plus reference TRBV18 and TRBJ1-2, the full variable domain is NAGVMQNPRHLVRRRGQEARLRCSPMKGHSHVYWYRQLPEEGLKFMVYLQKENIIDESGMPKERFSAEFPKEGPSILRIQQVVRGDSAAYFCASSPSKSYGYTFGSGTRLTVV.